The source of this T cell receptor (beta chain) is a study of blood T cell repertoires in COVID-19. At the level of the study: The study drew acute and convalescent COVID-19 samples from the United States, Italy and Spain. PBMCs, B-cell-depleted T cells, or T cells were the source of the cDNA or gDNA that made up the material.

Per the authors' pipeline: The authors estimated nucleated cell counts from reference gene primer amplification. The repertoire was sequenced with immunoSEQ multiplex PCR; TCRdb's copy has only in-frame clones and lacks some. That table supplies the V and J calls and clone size; D and trimming were determined from the DNA. The profile shows about 150,000 clones, around 83% of them singletons. Trimming removed 1 base at V and 6 bases at J, with 9 bases between. The CDR3 length is 13 residues. Germline CDR1 MNHEY, CDR2 SVGAGI. The origin of this receptor is an older man who had recovered from COVID-19. The specimen was peripheral blood. The chain recombines TRBV6-5 with TRBJ1-1; D is possibly TRBD1 (6 bases). CDR3 sequence: CASSYYGTPEAFF. The CDR3 coding sequence is TGTGCCAGCAGTTACTACGGGACACCTGAAGCTTTCTTT.